Listed here are 15 T cell receptor beta chains from one sample, sequenced in a study of blood T cell repertoires in COVID-19. Some clones are missing from TCRdb's copy, which holds only in-frame ones; the method was immunoSEQ multiplex PCR. This sample has approximately 140,000 clones; more than 75% occur once, and the top ten carry about an eighth. The sequenced sample consisted of peripheral blood. The receptor source for this set is a man aged 60 to 75 with active or convalescent COVID-19.

This chain links TRBV18 with TRBJ2-7, with 12 bases fitting TRBD2. V was pared by 3 bases and J by 1 base, with 7 bases of the junction left unmatched. Germline V gene data show CDR1 as KGHSH and CDR2 as LQKENI. The CDR3 sequence is 17 residues long. The chain's CDR3 is CASSPALAGGGSYEQYF. The CDR3 DNA is TGTGCCAGCTCACCTGCACTAGCGGGAGGTGGGTCCTACGAGCAGTACTTC.

The chain combines TRBV20-1 with TRBJ2-3; D is unclear. Trimming removed 6 bases at V and 8 bases at J, with 12 bases between. In germline, CDR1 is DFQATT, CDR2 SNEGSKA (reference sequence). The CDR3 is 11 residues long. The CDR3 protein is CSANDLPTQYF. In DNA, the CDR3 is TGCAGTGCAAACGACTTGCCTACGCAGTATTTT.

This clone was seen once. The V call is TRBV7-2, the J call TRBJ2-1, with 10 bases identical to TRBD2. The V gene end was trimmed by 10 bases and the J gene end by 0 bases; junction bases not matched to a gene: 9. The CDR3 sequence is 16 residues long. Looked up from germline, CDR1 is SGHTA and CDR2 is FQGNSA. CDR3 coding DNA: TGTGCCATTAGGCCCGCTAGCGGGAGCTCCTACAATGAGCAGTTCTTC. Translation: CAIRPASGSSYNEQFF.

The rearrangement joins TRBV19 to TRBJ2-5; D is unresolved. Per germline, CDR1 LNHDA and CDR2 SQIVND (reference sequence). The V end was cut by 1 base, the J end by 2 bases, with 11 bases between. The length of the CDR3 is 15 residues. The CDR3 sequence: CASSIVGAQQETQYF. CDR3 DNA sequence: TGTGCCAGTAGTATAGTAGGCGCACAGCAAGAGACCCAGTACTTC.

This clone has a handful of counts. V and J are TRBV30 and TRBJ2-1; D uncertain. Trimming pared 7 bases from V and 2 bases from J, leaving 6 bases between. Per germline, CDR1 GTSNPN and CDR2 SVGIG (reference sequence). The CDR3 is made up of 11 amino acids. CDR3 sequence (DNA): TGTGCCTACCGGGCCTACAATGAGCAGTTCTTC. It specifies CAYRAYNEQFF. The whole variable domain, remainder taken from reference TRBV30 and TRBJ2-1, is SQTIHQWPATLVQPVGSPLSLECTVEGTSNPNLYWYRQAAGRGLQLLFYSVGIGQISSEVPQNLSASRPQDRQFILSSKKLLLSDSGFYLCAYRAYNEQFFGPGTRLTVL.

With regard to this clone: The same CDR3 also results from other DNA sequences found in this sample. V usage is TRBV5-1 and J usage is TRBJ2-3; D is unresolved. This CDR3 contains 14 residues. Per the germline V gene, CDR1 is SGHRS and CDR2 is YFSETQ. With 0 bases removed from V and 0 bases from J, the gap between germline ends came to 5 bases. CDR3 sequence (DNA): TGCGCCAGCAGCTTGGCGGAGAGCACAGATACGCAGTATTTT. It translates to CASSLAESTDTQYF. Full variable domain (missing parts from reference TRBV5-1 and TRBJ2-3): KAGVTQTPRYLIKTRGQQVTLSCSPISGHRSVSWYQQTPGQGLQFLFEYFSETQRNKGNFPGRFSGRQFSNSRSEMNVSTLELGDSALYLCASSLAESTDTQYFGPGTRLTVL.

Only a few counts were recorded for this clone. The rearrangement uses TRBV28 and TRBJ1-5; 12 bases match TRBD1. Germline CDR1 reads MDHEN; CDR2 reads SYDVKM. V was pared by 7 bases and J by 7 bases, with 11 bases of the junction left unmatched. The CDR3 consists of 16 residues. The CDR3 DNA sequence: TGTGCCAGCACCGACACCGGGACAGGGGGCCCCCAGCCCCAGCATTTT. Encoded protein: CASTDTGTGGPQPQHF.

The chain combines TRBV5-5 with TRBJ1-2, with D hard to call. V lost 2 bases, J lost 4 bases, and 9 bases lay in between. The CDR3 extends over 13 amino acids. The V gene's germline CDR1 is SGHKS and CDR2 YYEKEE (reference sequence). For the CDR3, the DNA is TGTGCCAGCAGCTTCGAGGGAGGCTATGGCTACACCTTC. Translation gives CASSFEGGYGYTF.

The rearrangement joins TRBV30 to TRBJ2-3, with TRBD1 identical over 7 bases. Looked up from germline, CDR1 is GTSNPN and CDR2 is SVGIG (reference sequence). The CDR3 runs 15 residues. With 3 bases clipped from V and 3 bases from J, the junction kept 9 bases outside the gene matches. This CDR3 reads CAWRITGVSTDTQYF. CDR3 DNA: TGTGCCTGGAGGATTACAGGGGTATCTACAGATACGCAGTATTTT.

This sequence joins TRBV9 and TRBJ1-3, with TRBD1 as a possible D gene (5 bases). Germline assignment: CDR1 SGDLS and CDR2 YYNGEE. V was shortened by 4 bases and J by 2 bases, with 16 bases between the two germline ends. CDR3 size: 16 residues. This CDR3 is CASSITQGVPGNTIYF. The DNA for the CDR3 is TGTGCCAGCAGCATTACTCAGGGTGTGCCTGGAAACACCATATATTTT.

The V call is TRBV7-7, the J call TRBJ2-5; 12 positions match TRBD2. CDR1 is SSHAT and CDR2 is FNYEAQ in the germline V gene (reference sequence). With 5 bases clipped from V and 4 bases from J, the junction kept 5 bases outside the gene matches. The CDR3 covers 15 residues. The CDR3, as DNA: TGTGCCAGCAGCCTCGGACTAGCGGGGAGAGAGACCCAGTACTTC. Its protein is CASSLGLAGRETQYF.

The V gene is TRBV5-1, the J gene TRBJ2-1, with 8 positions matching TRBD2. The V gene's germline CDR1 is SGHRS and CDR2 YFSETQ. CDR3 length: 16 amino acids. V dropped 1 base and J dropped 2; count of bases not matched to a gene: 5. The CDR3 region is CASSLLYSGTYNEQFF. The CDR3 nucleotides are TGCGCCAGCAGCTTGCTCTATAGCGGGACCTACAATGAGCAGTTCTTC.

This chain connects TRBV27 to TRBJ2-3; 10 nucleotides match TRBD2. From germline, CDR1 is MNHEY and CDR2 SMNVEV (reference sequence). With 4 bases clipped from V and 8 bases from J, the junction kept 3 bases outside the gene matches. CDR3 length: 13 amino acids. The DNA for the CDR3 is TGTGCCAGCAGTTCCAGACTAGCGGGTACGCAGTATTTT. It translates to CASSSRLAGTQYF.

The chain uses TRBV28 and TRBJ1-4; no clear D gene. V gave up 5 bases and J gave up 3 bases, with 10 bases separating them. The CDR3 runs 14 residues. The germline V gene encodes CDR1 MDHEN and CDR2 SYDVKM. CDR3 residues: CASSPGGPNEKLFF. CDR3 nucleotide sequence: TGTGCCAGCAGTCCCGGTGGGCCTAATGAAAAACTGTTTTTT.

V is TRBV19 and J is TRBJ2-1; 9 bases match TRBD2. The ends lost 9 bases at V and 5 bases at J; junction bases unmatched: 8. The CDR3 runs 14 residues. CDR1 is LNHDA and CDR2 is SQIVND in the germline V gene (reference sequence). The CDR3: CASEGTSLHNEQFF. CDR3 nucleotides: TGTGCCAGCGAAGGGACTAGCCTACACAATGAGCAGTTCTTC.